This is a list of T cell receptor beta chains from one sample in a study of T cells in localized non-small cell lung cancer. Clones were sequenced by immunoSEQ multiplex PCR, and TCRdb holds only the in-frame ones, with some missing. The sample contains 9,000 to 15,000 clones, over 75% of which appear only once. This specimen was peripheral blood, taken before any cancer treatment. The source of these receptors is a male donor older than 55 with stage I lung adenocarcinoma. Both conserved end residues are trimmed from each CDR3. A D gene is named only where the DNA matches it firmly.

CDR3 | D | length | J | V
ASSERGRAAF | NA | 10 | TRBJ1-1 | TRBV2
ASSLTGGMETQY | TRBD2 | 12 | TRBJ2-5 | TRBV7-3
ASSWGWGQGNSPLH | NA | 14 | TRBJ1-6 | TRBV7-2
ASSPRVRSSYNEQF | NA | 14 | TRBJ2-1 | TRBV27
ASSPLQGASYEQY | TRBD1 | 13 | TRBJ2-7 | TRBV18
ASSEPQGAGYEQY | TRBD1 | 13 | TRBJ2-7 | TRBV2
ASSLSGGLEKLF | TRBD1 | 12 | TRBJ1-4 | TRBV7-9
ASSRSSVEGNYGYT | NA | 14 | TRBJ1-2 | TRBV19
ASSEAHGGGQPQH | NA | 13 | TRBJ1-5 | TRBV6-1
ASSPQVGTSRNNEQF | NA | 15 | TRBJ2-1 | TRBV7-2